A selection of T cell receptor beta chains follows, all from one sample in a study of post-analysis software for immune sequencing data. TCRdb reanalysed the PCR reads using MiXCR and keeps one entry per CDR3 protein. The sample includes 750,000 to 950,000 distinct CDR3 sequences, around 50% seen only once; the top ten take roughly 4.4%. Sequencing was performed on blood. The receptors here all came from a girl under 18 with multiple sclerosis. The CDR3 runs from the conserved cysteine through the conserved F or W. The D gene is left open where the match is weak. Not every row has a clone size; where given, it reads once, few, many or a size class.

TRBV5-1	TRBJ1-2	few	NA	TGCGCCAGCAGCTTGGAGGTGGTGAATAACTATGGCTACACCTTC	CASSLEVVNNYGYTF
TRBV25-1	TRBJ2-5	NA	NA	TGTGCCAGCAGTGAAGCTAGGTTCGAAGAGACCCAGTACTTC	CASSEARFEETQYF
TRBV12-3/TRBV12-4	TRBJ2-6	NA	NA	TGTGCCAGCAGTCAGACCGCTGGGGCCAACGTCCTGACTTTC	CASSQTAGANVLTF
TRBV20-1	TRBJ2-7	many	TRBD1	TGCAGTGCTTCCCGCCCGGGACAGGGGGCTGGTGAGCAGTACTTC	CSASRPGQGAGEQYF
TRBV29-1	TRBJ2-1	NA	TRBD2	TGCAGCGTCCAACGCAGGCTAGCGGGCGGGGATGAGCAGTTCTTC	CSVQRRLAGGDEQFF
TRBV5-1	TRBJ1-2	NA	TRBD1	TGCGCCAGCAGCTCTTTTACAGGGGGAGGCTACACCTTC	CASSSFTGGGYTF
TRBV10-3	TRBJ2-7	NA	TRBD2	TGTGCCATCAGTGCCGGACTAGCGGGCTATACCTACGAGCAGTACTTC	CAISAGLAGYTYEQYF
TRBV12-3/TRBV12-4	TRBJ2-7	NA	TRBD1	TGTGCCAGCAGCTCTTCCCCAGCCAGGGGGGAGCAGTACTTC	CASSSSPARGEQYF
TRBV4-2	TRBJ2-3	NA	NA	TGTGCCAGCAGCCAAGTCGGCATGGGAGTAACAGATACGCAGTATTTT	CASSQVGMGVTDTQYF
TRBV10-3	TRBJ2-7	few	TRBD2	TGTGCCATCAGTGAGCCTGGACTAGCTCGCGAGCAGTACTTC	CAISEPGLAREQYF
TRBV9	TRBJ2-3	NA	NA	TGTGCCAGCAGCGTAGGAGGATGGGGAGATACGCAGTATTTT	CASSVGGWGDTQYF
TRBV6-6	TRBJ1-2	NA	TRBD1	TGTGCCAGCAGTTCCCGGGAGGGGGCATTCTATGGCTACACCTTC	CASSSREGAFYGYTF
TRBV20-1	TRBJ2-3	NA	NA	TGCAGTGTTACGACACGGGCGGAGATAGGATATACGCAGTATTTT	CSVTTRAEIGYTQYF
TRBV29-1	TRBJ2-4	many	NA	TGCAGCGTTGAAGAGAACGGCCAAAACATTCAGTACTTC	CSVEENGQNIQYF
TRBV20-1	TRBJ2-3	few	NA	TGCAGTGCTAGAGAGCCAGGGCTAGATACGCAGTATTTT	CSAREPGLDTQYF
TRBV9	TRBJ1-1	NA	TRBD1	TGTGCCAGCAGCACCCGACAGGGACCCACTGAAGCTTTCTTT	CASSTRQGPTEAFF
TRBV13	TRBJ2-1	NA	NA	TGTGCCAGCAGCTCAAGACGGAAATCTGGCAATGAGCAGTTCTTC	CASSSRRKSGNEQFF
TRBV6-2/TRBV6-3	TRBJ2-7	NA	TRBD2	TGTGCCAGCAGTCCCGCGGGGGGTTACAATGAGCAGTACTTC	CASSPAGGYNEQYF
TRBV12-3/TRBV12-4	TRBJ1-1	NA	NA	TGTGCCAGCACCTCCGGGGCAGTGAACACTGAAGCTTTCTTT	CASTSGAVNTEAFF
TRBV5-1	TRBJ2-7	NA	NA	TGCGCCGGCAGCGACAGCTCCTACGAGCAGTACTTC	CAGSDSSYEQYF
TRBV20-1	TRBJ2-7	NA	NA	TGCAGTGCTAGATCGAGTCTTGGCTCCTACGAGCAGTACTTC	CSARSSLGSYEQYF
TRBV2	TRBJ2-1	NA	NA	TGTGCCAGCAACCTCGCCCGGAATGAGCAGTTCTTC	CASNLARNEQFF